This T cell receptor (beta chain) was sequenced in a study of blood T cell repertoires in COVID-19. Study at large: Both acute and convalescent COVID-19 samples were obtained from the United States, Italy and Spain. In each case, the material was cDNA or gDNA derived from T cells, B-cell-depleted T cells, or PBMCs.

V lost 5 bases to trimming and J lost 8 bases; unmatched junction nucleotides: 7. Per germline, CDR1 SGDLS and CDR2 YYNGEE. The CDR3 covers 15 residues. Profiled with immunoSEQ multiplex PCR; TCRdb holds only in-frame clones, not every one. In the table there are around 220,000 clones, roughly 80% of which are singletons. This clone has just one count. Input material: peripheral blood. This sequence was found in a woman aged 80 or over with acute or convalescent COVID-19. The chain couples TRBV9 to TRBJ2-1, with TRBD2 identical over 13 bases. CDR3 in DNA: TGTGCCAGCAGTGCGACTAGCGGGAGGAACTATGAGCAGTTCTTC. This translates into CASSATSGRNYEQFF.